These 2 T cell receptor beta chains originate from one sample sequenced in a study of T cell responses to AZD1222 COVID-19 vaccine. The method was immunoSEQ multiplex PCR; TCRdb's version includes in-frame clones alone and lacks a portion of them. Altogether 100,000 to 150,000 clones are present, less than 95% being singletons, with the ten largest covering less than 9%. The source material was peripheral blood, sampled on day 0 of AZD1222 vaccination. The receptors stem from an adult in good health.

The chain has TRBV28 and TRBJ1-2; D possibly corresponds to TRBD1 (6 bases). Germline V gene lookup returns CDR1 MDHEN and CDR2 SYDVKM. The V and J ends lost 4 bases and 7 bases respectively, with 13 bases between them. The CDR3 is 13 residues long. The CDR3 DNA sequence: TGTGCCAGCAGTTCCACAGGGTACCGTGGCTACACCTTC. Translated, it gives CASSSTGYRGYTF.

This rearrangement joins TRBV6-2 or TRBV6-3 to TRBJ1-1; D is unclear. Trimming pared 5 bases from V and 3 bases from J, leaving 10 bases between. CDR1 is MNHEY and CDR2 is SVGEGT in the germline V gene. The CDR3 extends over 13 amino acids. Here the CDR3 DNA reads TGTGCCAGCAGTCCATTGTTCGACACTGAAGCTTTCTTT. It codes for CASSPLFDTEAFF.